Listed below are T cell receptor beta chains from one sample, sequenced in a study of blood T cell repertoires in COVID-19. Libraries were prepared by immunoSEQ multiplex PCR; TCRdb keeps only in-frame clonotypes and omits some of them. This sample has approximately 250,000 clones; around 80% occur once, and the top ten carry around 6%. What was sequenced was peripheral blood. The receptors were gathered from a human donor in a cohort sampled during active COVID-19. Each CDR3 is given with its conserved first and last residue. A D gene is named only where the DNA matches it firmly. The size entry is marked missing in some rows and otherwise reads once, few, many or a size class.

J gene: TRBJ1-6
D gene: .
clone size: .
V gene: TRBV19
CDR3 protein: CASSPGQRSPLHF
CDR3 DNA: TGTGCCAGTAGTCCTGGACAGCGTTCACCCCTCCACTTT

J gene: TRBJ2-1
D gene: TRBD1
clone size: .
V gene: TRBV19
CDR3 protein: CASSTMTGTNEQFF
CDR3 DNA: TGTGCCAGTAGTACTATGACAGGGACCAATGAGCAGTTCTTC

J gene: TRBJ2-2
D gene: .
clone size: .
V gene: TRBV21-1
CDR3 protein: CASSKGGERQNRSRNTGELFF
CDR3 DNA: TGTGCCAGCAGCAAAGGAGGAGAGCGACAGAACCGATCCCGAAACACCGGGGAGCTGTTTTTT

J gene: TRBJ2-2
D gene: TRBD2
clone size: .
V gene: TRBV6-5
CDR3 protein: CASMTSFAGELFF
CDR3 DNA: TGTGCCAGCATGACTAGCTTCGCCGGGGAGCTGTTTTTT

J gene: TRBJ2-1
D gene: TRBD2
clone size: .
V gene: TRBV28
CDR3 protein: CASTGGTSGRVGTYNEQFF
CDR3 DNA: TGTGCCAGCACCGGCGGGACTAGCGGGAGGGTCGGGACCTACAATGAGCAGTTCTTC

J gene: TRBJ1-2
D gene: TRBD1
clone size: .
V gene: TRBV20-1
CDR3 protein: CRGTGASSYTF
CDR3 DNA: TGCAGGGGGACAGGGGCATCCAGCTACACCTTC

J gene: TRBJ2-1
D gene: TRBD1
clone size: .
V gene: TRBV7-2
CDR3 protein: CASSVGQGSYNEQFF
CDR3 DNA: TGTGCCAGCAGCGTGGGACAGGGTTCTTACAATGAGCAGTTCTTC

J gene: TRBJ2-7
D gene: TRBD2
clone size: .
V gene: TRBV13
CDR3 protein: CASRLTRTSSYEQYF
CDR3 DNA: TGTGCCAGCAGACTAACCCGGACTAGCAGCTACGAGCAGTACTTC

J gene: TRBJ2-5
D gene: TRBD2
clone size: .
V gene: TRBV14
CDR3 protein: CASSRYGVAGGETQYF
CDR3 DNA: TGTGCCAGCAGTCGCTATGGAGTAGCGGGGGGAGAGACCCAGTACTTC

J gene: TRBJ1-6
D gene: TRBD1
clone size: once
V gene: TRBV19
CDR3 protein: CASRDRGPYNSPLHF
CDR3 DNA: TGTGCCAGTAGGGACAGGGGCCCCTATAATTCACCCCTCCACTTT

J gene: TRBJ2-1
D gene: TRBD1
clone size: .
V gene: TRBV11-1
CDR3 protein: CASSLQGVKGNEQFF
CDR3 DNA: TGTGCCAGCAGCCTCCAGGGGGTTAAGGGCAATGAGCAGTTCTTC

J gene: TRBJ2-5
D gene: .
clone size: few
V gene: TRBV5-4
CDR3 protein: CASSLDRVAQYF
CDR3 DNA: TGTGCCAGCAGCTTGGACAGGGTCGCCCAGTACTTC

J gene: TRBJ2-3
D gene: .
clone size: once
V gene: TRBV6-5
CDR3 protein: CASSLTHDLTDTQYF
CDR3 DNA: TGTGCCAGCAGTCTGACACACGACCTCACAGATACGCAGTATTTT

J gene: TRBJ1-2
D gene: .
clone size: .
V gene: TRBV10-1
CDR3 protein: CASSEGSGDSYGYTF
CDR3 DNA: TGCGCCAGCAGTGAAGGATCGGGGGATTCTTATGGCTACACCTTC

J gene: TRBJ2-2
D gene: TRBD2
clone size: .
V gene: TRBV24-1
CDR3 protein: CATQDPAGGGSTGELFF
CDR3 DNA: TGTGCCACTCAGGATCCAGCGGGAGGTGGATCGACCGGGGAGCTGTTTTTT

J gene: TRBJ2-7
D gene: TRBD1
clone size: .
V gene: TRBV27
CDR3 protein: CASSLEGQGIRDEQYF
CDR3 DNA: TGTGCCAGCAGTTTAGAGGGACAGGGAATCAGGGACGAGCAGTACTTC

J gene: TRBJ2-7
D gene: TRBD1
clone size: .
V gene: TRBV5-1
CDR3 protein: CASSLTPGQQYEQYF
CDR3 DNA: TGCGCCAGCAGCTTGACACCGGGACAGCAATACGAGCAGTACTTC

J gene: TRBJ2-5
D gene: TRBD2
clone size: few
V gene: TRBV15
CDR3 protein: CATSRDRGGTETQYF
CDR3 DNA: TGTGCCACCAGCAGAGATCGGGGAGGGACCGAGACCCAGTACTTC

J gene: TRBJ2-5
D gene: .
clone size: .
V gene: TRBV7-2
CDR3 protein: CASSIVLALGLRQETQYF
CDR3 DNA: TGTGCCAGCAGCATCGTCCTAGCCCTGGGACTCAGGCAAGAGACCCAGTACTTC

J gene: TRBJ2-6
D gene: .
clone size: few
V gene: TRBV2
CDR3 protein: CAARAHSGANVLTF
CDR3 DNA: TGTGCCGCCAGAGCGCACTCTGGGGCCAACGTCCTGACTTTC

J gene: TRBJ2-3
D gene: TRBD1
clone size: .
V gene: TRBV24-1
CDR3 protein: CATSDPSSGQGAADTQYF
CDR3 DNA: TGTGCCACCAGTGATCCGTCCTCGGGACAGGGGGCTGCAGATACGCAGTATTTT

J gene: TRBJ1-5
D gene: .
clone size: few
V gene: TRBV6-2/TRBV6-3
CDR3 protein: CASSYSTRRDKQPQHF
CDR3 DNA: TGTGCCAGCAGTTACTCGACCCGCAGGGATAAGCAGCCCCAGCATTTT

J gene: TRBJ2-1
D gene: .
clone size: .
V gene: TRBV2
CDR3 protein: CASSAGRSYNEQFF
CDR3 DNA: TGTGCCAGCAGTGCGGGGAGATCCTACAATGAGCAGTTCTTC

J gene: TRBJ2-1
D gene: TRBD2
clone size: .
V gene: TRBV5-1
CDR3 protein: CASSLEPSGPSSYNEQFF
CDR3 DNA: TGCGCCAGCAGCTTGGAACCTAGCGGGCCGAGCTCCTACAATGAGCAGTTCTTC

J gene: TRBJ1-5
D gene: .
clone size: few
V gene: TRBV6-5
CDR3 protein: CASSYSTASNQPQHF
CDR3 DNA: TGTGCCAGCAGTTACTCTACAGCTAGCAATCAGCCCCAGCATTTT

J gene: TRBJ1-3
D gene: .
clone size: .
V gene: TRBV5-1
CDR3 protein: CASSLDRPSGNTIYF
CDR3 DNA: TGCGCCAGCAGCTTGGACAGGCCATCTGGAAACACCATATATTTT

J gene: TRBJ1-1
D gene: .
clone size: .
V gene: TRBV3-1/TRBV3-2
CDR3 protein: CASRPLSNTEAFF
CDR3 DNA: TGTGCCAGCAGGCCTCTATCCAACACTGAAGCTTTCTTT

J gene: TRBJ2-5
D gene: .
clone size: .
V gene: TRBV24-1
CDR3 protein: CATSDPQGLGTQYF
CDR3 DNA: TGTGCCACCAGTGACCCACAGGGTTTGGGGACCCAGTACTTC

J gene: TRBJ2-3
D gene: TRBD2
clone size: once
V gene: TRBV28
CDR3 protein: CASGPRQRGLTDTQYF
CDR3 DNA: TGTGCCAGCGGCCCGAGACAGCGGGGACTCACAGATACGCAGTATTTT

J gene: TRBJ2-1
D gene: .
clone size: .
V gene: TRBV6-1
CDR3 protein: CASSDRQGGNEQFF
CDR3 DNA: TGTGCCAGCAGTGATAGGCAGGGGGGCAATGAGCAGTTCTTC

J gene: TRBJ2-1
D gene: TRBD2
clone size: .
V gene: TRBV28
CDR3 protein: CASSRLAGGMNEQFF
CDR3 DNA: TGTGCCAGCAGTCGGCTAGCGGGAGGCATGAATGAGCAGTTCTTC

J gene: TRBJ2-3
D gene: TRBD2
clone size: many
V gene: TRBV29-1
CDR3 protein: CSVWLAGAVSTDTQYF
CDR3 DNA: TGCAGCGTTTGGCTAGCGGGAGCTGTCAGCACAGATACGCAGTATTTT

J gene: TRBJ1-1
D gene: TRBD1
clone size: .
V gene: TRBV4-1
CDR3 protein: CASSQRQGGGSFF
CDR3 DNA: TGCGCCAGCAGCCAACGACAGGGAGGCGGGTCTTTCTTT

J gene: TRBJ2-5
D gene: .
clone size: .
V gene: TRBV23-1
CDR3 protein: CASSQSGQKGQETQYF
CDR3 DNA: TGCGCCAGCAGTCAATCTGGACAGAAGGGGCAAGAGACCCAGTACTTC

J gene: TRBJ2-2
D gene: TRBD1
clone size: once
V gene: TRBV27
CDR3 protein: CASSLIGGQGNGELFF
CDR3 DNA: TGTGCCAGCAGTTTAATTGGGGGACAGGGGAACGGGGAGCTGTTTTTT

J gene: TRBJ1-1
D gene: TRBD1
clone size: .
V gene: TRBV7-3
CDR3 protein: CASSTGDMNTEAFF
CDR3 DNA: TGTGCCAGCAGCACAGGGGACATGAACACTGAAGCTTTCTTT

J gene: TRBJ2-5
D gene: TRBD1
clone size: .
V gene: TRBV5-1
CDR3 protein: CASSLLGQVQETQYF
CDR3 DNA: TGCGCCAGCAGCTTATTGGGACAGGTCCAAGAGACCCAGTACTTC

J gene: TRBJ2-7
D gene: .
clone size: .
V gene: TRBV28
CDR3 protein: CASSLSSYEQYF
CDR3 DNA: TGTGCCAGCAGTTTATCGTCTTACGAGCAGTACTTC

J gene: TRBJ2-1
D gene: TRBD2
clone size: once
V gene: TRBV9
CDR3 protein: CASSVAGLAGANEQFF
CDR3 DNA: TGTGCCAGCAGCGTAGCTGGGCTAGCGGGGGCGAATGAGCAGTTCTTC

J gene: TRBJ2-2
D gene: .
clone size: .
V gene: TRBV12-3/TRBV12-4
CDR3 protein: CASRETGTGELFF
CDR3 DNA: TGTGCCAGCCGAGAAACGGGAACCGGGGAGCTGTTTTTT

J gene: TRBJ1-2
D gene: .
clone size: once
V gene: TRBV6-5
CDR3 protein: CASSYDRSYGYTF
CDR3 DNA: TGTGCCAGCAGTTACGACAGGAGCTATGGCTACACCTTC

J gene: TRBJ2-7
D gene: TRBD1
clone size: .
V gene: TRBV11-2
CDR3 protein: CASSTGGQGLYEQYF
CDR3 DNA: TGTGCCAGCAGCACGGGGGGACAGGGGCTCTACGAGCAGTACTTC

J gene: TRBJ2-6
D gene: TRBD1
clone size: few
V gene: TRBV3-1/TRBV3-2
CDR3 protein: CASSQGTGGANVLTF
CDR3 DNA: TGTGCCAGCAGCCAAGGGACAGGTGGGGCCAACGTCCTGACTTTC

J gene: TRBJ2-2
D gene: TRBD2
clone size: few
V gene: TRBV5-1
CDR3 protein: CASGLAGGPGELFF
CDR3 DNA: TGCGCCAGCGGTCTAGCGGGGGGGCCCGGGGAGCTGTTTTTT

J gene: TRBJ2-7
D gene: TRBD2
clone size: .
V gene: TRBV29-1
CDR3 protein: CSVTSDSYEQYF
CDR3 DNA: TGCAGCGTTACTAGCGACTCCTACGAGCAGTACTTC

J gene: TRBJ2-2
D gene: TRBD2
clone size: .
V gene: TRBV18
CDR3 protein: CASSPPGLAGRTGELFF
CDR3 DNA: TGTGCCAGCTCACCACCGGGGTTAGCGGGACGTACCGGGGAGCTGTTTTTT

J gene: TRBJ1-4
D gene: TRBD1
clone size: .
V gene: TRBV3-1/TRBV3-2
CDR3 protein: CASSQRTGHNEKLFF
CDR3 DNA: TGTGCCAGCAGCCAACGGACAGGCCATAATGAAAAACTGTTTTTT

J gene: TRBJ2-5
D gene: TRBD2
clone size: .
V gene: TRBV7-9
CDR3 protein: CASSLSSTSGYQETQYF
CDR3 DNA: TGTGCCAGCAGCTTATCAAGTACTAGCGGGTACCAAGAGACCCAGTACTTC

J gene: TRBJ2-1
D gene: .
clone size: .
V gene: TRBV11-2
CDR3 protein: CASSLLQGKNEQFF
CDR3 DNA: TGTGCCAGCAGCTTATTGCAGGGGAAGAATGAGCAGTTCTTC

J gene: TRBJ2-2
D gene: .
clone size: few
V gene: TRBV11-2
CDR3 protein: CASSSDLVRTGELFF
CDR3 DNA: TGTGCCAGCAGCAGCGATCTAGTGCGGACCGGGGAGCTGTTTTTT

J gene: TRBJ1-5
D gene: TRBD1
clone size: few
V gene: TRBV5-1
CDR3 protein: CASSLGQGSQPQHF
CDR3 DNA: TGCGCCAGCAGCTTGGGACAGGGTAGTCAGCCCCAGCATTTT

J gene: TRBJ1-1
D gene: TRBD1
clone size: .
V gene: TRBV28
CDR3 protein: CASSRDRGHPPSNTEAFF
CDR3 DNA: TGTGCCAGCAGTCGAGACAGGGGGCATCCACCATCAAACACTGAAGCTTTCTTT

J gene: TRBJ2-2
D gene: .
clone size: .
V gene: TRBV7-8
CDR3 protein: CASSLRGGGANTGELFF
CDR3 DNA: TGTGCCAGCAGCTTACGAGGCGGGGGCGCGAACACCGGGGAGCTGTTTTTT

J gene: TRBJ2-1
D gene: TRBD1
clone size: .
V gene: TRBV29-1
CDR3 protein: CSGYSDRGASGEQFF
CDR3 DNA: TGCAGCGGGTACTCAGACAGGGGGGCTAGCGGTGAGCAGTTCTTC

J gene: TRBJ2-7
D gene: TRBD2
clone size: .
V gene: TRBV11-2
CDR3 protein: CASSLKAGAAYEQYF
CDR3 DNA: TGTGCCAGCAGCTTAAAAGCGGGAGCTGCCTACGAGCAGTACTTC

J gene: TRBJ1-5
D gene: TRBD1
clone size: .
V gene: TRBV6-5
CDR3 protein: CASSRDRVYQPQHF
CDR3 DNA: TGTGCCAGCAGCCGGGACAGGGTATATCAGCCCCAGCATTTT

J gene: TRBJ2-1
D gene: .
clone size: .
V gene: TRBV6-5
CDR3 protein: CASRTQGGQYNEQFF
CDR3 DNA: TGTGCCAGCAGGACGCAGGGGGGCCAGTACAATGAGCAGTTCTTC